A selection of T cell receptor beta chains follows, all from one sample in a study of T cell responses to AZD1222 COVID-19 vaccine. Profiled with immunoSEQ multiplex PCR; TCRdb holds only in-frame clones, not every one. In the table there are tens of thousands of clones, roughly 94% of which are singletons. The sample consisted of peripheral blood, taken on day 0 of AZD1222 vaccination. The receptors here all came from an adult in good health. Each CDR3 is given with its conserved first and last residue. The D gene is left open where the match is weak. Where a row states a size, it is once, few, many or the class of an expanded clone; other rows omit it.

clone_size: .
d_call: .
v_call: TRBV18
j_call: TRBJ1-1
cdr3_length: 15
cdr3_aa: CASSPETGLDTEAFF
cdr3_nt: TGTGCCAGCTCACCAGAAACAGGGCTGGACACTGAAGCTTTCTTT

clone_size: .
d_call: .
v_call: TRBV9
j_call: TRBJ2-1
cdr3_length: 14
cdr3_aa: CASSVVEITLEQFF
cdr3_nt: TGTGCCAGCAGCGTCGTAGAGATAACTCTTGAGCAGTTCTTC

clone_size: .
d_call: .
v_call: TRBV12-3/TRBV12-4
j_call: TRBJ2-1
cdr3_length: 11
cdr3_aa: CASREGNEQFF
cdr3_nt: TGTGCCAGCAGGGAGGGCAATGAGCAGTTCTTC

clone_size: .
d_call: TRBD1
v_call: TRBV27
j_call: TRBJ1-2
cdr3_length: 17
cdr3_aa: CASSPLTWTGSDYGYTF
cdr3_nt: TGTGCCAGCAGTCCCCTTACCTGGACAGGCTCGGACTATGGCTACACCTTC

clone_size: .
d_call: .
v_call: TRBV5-4
j_call: TRBJ2-1
cdr3_length: 15
cdr3_aa: CASSPQNKPYNEQFF
cdr3_nt: TGTGCCAGCAGCCCTCAGAATAAACCCTACAATGAGCAGTTCTTC

clone_size: .
d_call: .
v_call: TRBV12-3/TRBV12-4
j_call: TRBJ1-5
cdr3_length: 11
cdr3_aa: CASRGEGTQHF
cdr3_nt: TGTGCCAGCAGGGGGGAGGGAACCCAGCATTTT

clone_size: .
d_call: .
v_call: TRBV7-3
j_call: TRBJ2-7
cdr3_length: 14
cdr3_aa: CASSLGGGPYEQYF
cdr3_nt: TGTGCCAGCAGCTTAGGTGGCGGCCCCTACGAGCAGTACTTC

clone_size: .
d_call: .
v_call: TRBV28
j_call: TRBJ1-4
cdr3_length: 14
cdr3_aa: CASSLSGINEKLFF
cdr3_nt: TGTGCCAGCAGTTTATCGGGGATTAATGAAAAACTGTTTTTT

clone_size: .
d_call: TRBD1
v_call: TRBV5-6
j_call: TRBJ2-1
cdr3_length: 15
cdr3_aa: CASSSIGTGINEQFF
cdr3_nt: TGTGCCAGCAGCTCGATCGGGACAGGGATCAATGAGCAGTTCTTC

clone_size: .
d_call: .
v_call: TRBV7-2
j_call: TRBJ2-1
cdr3_length: 14
cdr3_aa: CARGSGGSNNEQFF
cdr3_nt: TGTGCCAGAGGGTCCGGGGGCTCGAACAATGAGCAGTTCTTC

clone_size: .
d_call: TRBD2
v_call: TRBV2
j_call: TRBJ2-2
cdr3_length: 15
cdr3_aa: CASSERLARGGELFF
cdr3_nt: TGTGCCAGCAGTGAACGACTAGCGAGGGGCGGGGAGCTGTTTTTT

clone_size: .
d_call: .
v_call: TRBV5-1
j_call: TRBJ1-1
cdr3_length: 13
cdr3_aa: CASSLIGNTEAFF
cdr3_nt: TGCGCCAGCAGCTTGATAGGGAACACTGAAGCTTTCTTT

clone_size: .
d_call: .
v_call: TRBV27
j_call: TRBJ1-5
cdr3_length: 18
cdr3_aa: CASSLSGDEGLSNQPQHF
cdr3_nt: TGTGCCAGCAGTTTATCGGGGGACGAAGGGCTTAGCAATCAGCCCCAGCATTTT

clone_size: few
d_call: .
v_call: TRBV11-2
j_call: TRBJ1-5
cdr3_length: 13
cdr3_aa: CASSLDRGQPQHF
cdr3_nt: TGTGCCAGCAGCTTAGATCGGGGTCAGCCCCAGCATTTT

clone_size: .
d_call: TRBD2
v_call: TRBV2
j_call: TRBJ2-1
cdr3_length: 16
cdr3_aa: CASSEASGRALYEQFF
cdr3_nt: TGTGCCAGCAGTGAAGCAAGCGGGAGGGCCCTGTATGAGCAGTTCTTC

clone_size: .
d_call: .
v_call: TRBV18
j_call: TRBJ1-1
cdr3_length: 12
cdr3_aa: CASSLDRSEAFF
cdr3_nt: TGTGCCAGCTCACTAGACAGAAGTGAAGCTTTCTTT

clone_size: .
d_call: TRBD2
v_call: TRBV6-5
j_call: TRBJ2-7
cdr3_length: 15
cdr3_aa: CASSQTSESSYEQYF
cdr3_nt: TGTGCCAGCAGTCAGACTAGCGAGAGCTCCTACGAGCAGTACTTC

clone_size: .
d_call: .
v_call: TRBV6-4
j_call: TRBJ2-1
cdr3_length: 13
cdr3_aa: CASSDNPTGEQFF
cdr3_nt: TGTGCCAGCAGTGACAACCCGACGGGTGAGCAGTTCTTC

clone_size: .
d_call: .
v_call: TRBV11-2
j_call: TRBJ1-1
cdr3_length: 17
cdr3_aa: CASSLARGGKIGTEAFF
cdr3_nt: TGTGCCAGCAGCTTAGCCCGGGGGGGAAAAATCGGCACTGAAGCTTTCTTT

clone_size: .
d_call: .
v_call: TRBV19
j_call: TRBJ2-1
cdr3_length: 14
cdr3_aa: CASSIGQAYNEQFF
cdr3_nt: TGTGCCAGTAGTATAGGACAGGCGTACAATGAGCAGTTCTTC

clone_size: .
d_call: TRBD1
v_call: TRBV27
j_call: TRBJ2-5
cdr3_length: 15
cdr3_aa: CASSPGQGARETQYF
cdr3_nt: TGTGCCAGCAGTCCCGGACAGGGGGCGCGAGAGACCCAGTACTTC

clone_size: .
d_call: TRBD2
v_call: TRBV6-2/TRBV6-3
j_call: TRBJ2-5
cdr3_length: 16
cdr3_aa: CASSYGTSGSGETQYF
cdr3_nt: TGTGCCAGCAGTTACGGGACTAGCGGGAGCGGAGAGACCCAGTACTTC

clone_size: .
d_call: TRBD1
v_call: TRBV7-9
j_call: TRBJ2-7
cdr3_length: 15
cdr3_aa: CASSLEGTGAYEQYF
cdr3_nt: TGTGCCAGCAGCTTAGAGGGGACAGGGGCCTACGAGCAGTACTTC

clone_size: .
d_call: .
v_call: TRBV12-3/TRBV12-4
j_call: TRBJ1-2
cdr3_length: 13
cdr3_aa: CASKPGPVEGYTF
cdr3_nt: TGTGCCAGCAAACCGGGGCCTGTAGAAGGCTACACCTTC

clone_size: .
d_call: .
v_call: TRBV30
j_call: TRBJ2-3
cdr3_length: 12
cdr3_aa: CAWGRSTDTQYF
cdr3_nt: TGTGCCTGGGGGCGAAGCACAGATACGCAGTATTTT

clone_size: .
d_call: TRBD2
v_call: TRBV9
j_call: TRBJ2-2
cdr3_length: 21
cdr3_aa: CASSVATSGPIMYSNTGELFF
cdr3_nt: TGTGCCAGCAGCGTAGCTACTAGCGGGCCTATAATGTATAGCAACACCGGGGAGCTGTTTTTT

clone_size: .
d_call: TRBD1
v_call: TRBV28
j_call: TRBJ2-3
cdr3_length: 17
cdr3_aa: CASSTQSGTGGPDTQYF
cdr3_nt: TGTGCCAGCAGCACCCAGTCGGGTACAGGGGGTCCAGATACGCAGTATTTT

clone_size: .
d_call: .
v_call: TRBV6-2/TRBV6-3
j_call: TRBJ1-1
cdr3_length: 16
cdr3_aa: CASSTWGGRGNTEAFF
cdr3_nt: TGTGCCAGCAGTACCTGGGGTGGGAGAGGAAACACTGAAGCTTTCTTT

clone_size: .
d_call: TRBD2
v_call: TRBV5-1
j_call: TRBJ2-5
cdr3_length: 16
cdr3_aa: CASSPRSTSGGVTQYF
cdr3_nt: TGCGCCAGCAGCCCACGCTCGACTAGCGGGGGTGTGACCCAGTACTTC

clone_size: .
d_call: .
v_call: TRBV2
j_call: TRBJ1-4
cdr3_length: 14
cdr3_aa: CASSIQSTNEKLFF
cdr3_nt: TGTGCCAGCAGTATACAGTCAACTAATGAAAAACTGTTTTTT

clone_size: .
d_call: .
v_call: TRBV9
j_call: TRBJ1-2
cdr3_length: 15
cdr3_aa: CASSVGGGRFYGYTF
cdr3_nt: TGTGCCAGCAGCGTAGGAGGGGGGCGCTTCTATGGCTACACCTTC

clone_size: .
d_call: .
v_call: TRBV29-1
j_call: TRBJ2-7
cdr3_length: 12
cdr3_aa: CSVGGRNYEQYF
cdr3_nt: TGCAGCGTTGGAGGACGTAACTACGAGCAGTACTTC

clone_size: .
d_call: TRBD2
v_call: TRBV19
j_call: TRBJ2-1
cdr3_length: 16
cdr3_aa: CASSRTSGVSYNEQFF
cdr3_nt: TGTGCCAGTAGCCGGACTAGCGGGGTGTCCTACAATGAGCAGTTCTTC

clone_size: .
d_call: .
v_call: TRBV10-3
j_call: TRBJ1-2
cdr3_length: 11
cdr3_aa: CAISERYGYTF
cdr3_nt: TGTGCCATCAGTGAGCGCTATGGCTACACCTTC

clone_size: .
d_call: TRBD1
v_call: TRBV15
j_call: TRBJ1-2
cdr3_length: 14
cdr3_aa: CATSSQGGNYGYTF
cdr3_nt: TGTGCCACCAGCAGTCAGGGGGGCAACTATGGCTACACCTTC

clone_size: .
d_call: .
v_call: TRBV6-5
j_call: TRBJ1-2
cdr3_length: 11
cdr3_aa: CASSVLYGYTF
cdr3_nt: TGTGCCAGCAGCGTCCTTTATGGCTACACCTTC

clone_size: .
d_call: .
v_call: TRBV28
j_call: TRBJ1-4
cdr3_length: 11
cdr3_aa: CASSSPGGLFF
cdr3_nt: TGTGCCAGCAGTTCCCCGGGGGGGCTGTTTTTT

clone_size: .
d_call: .
v_call: TRBV5-4
j_call: TRBJ1-1
cdr3_length: 13
cdr3_aa: CASSLGGRTEAFF
cdr3_nt: TGTGCCAGCAGCCTCGGGGGGCGGACTGAAGCTTTCTTT

clone_size: few
d_call: .
v_call: TRBV29-1
j_call: TRBJ1-2
cdr3_length: 12
cdr3_aa: CSVEGGGGDYTF
cdr3_nt: TGCAGCGTTGAGGGGGGTGGCGGGGACTACACCTTC

clone_size: .
d_call: .
v_call: TRBV2
j_call: TRBJ1-1
cdr3_length: 13
cdr3_aa: CASSESRVGEAFF
cdr3_nt: TGTGCCAGCAGTGAATCCAGGGTGGGTGAAGCTTTCTTT

clone_size: .
d_call: TRBD1
v_call: TRBV29-1
j_call: TRBJ2-2
cdr3_length: 14
cdr3_aa: CSAPGQPNTGELFF
cdr3_nt: TGCAGCGCCCCGGGACAGCCGAACACCGGGGAGCTGTTTTTT

clone_size: once
d_call: .
v_call: TRBV18
j_call: TRBJ2-5
cdr3_length: 15
cdr3_aa: CASSPEGVGSETQYF
cdr3_nt: TGTGCCAGCTCACCAGAAGGGGTCGGGAGCGAGACCCAGTACTTC

clone_size: few
d_call: TRBD1
v_call: TRBV7-8
j_call: TRBJ1-2
cdr3_length: 17
cdr3_aa: CASSPRTGSLRYYGYTF
cdr3_nt: TGTGCCAGCAGCCCCCGGACAGGGTCCCTCCGTTACTATGGCTACACCTTC

clone_size: .
d_call: .
v_call: TRBV28
j_call: TRBJ1-2
cdr3_length: 14
cdr3_aa: CASTPGSLNYGYTF
cdr3_nt: TGTGCCAGCACCCCTGGGTCACTTAACTATGGCTACACCTTC

clone_size: .
d_call: .
v_call: TRBV28
j_call: TRBJ2-7
cdr3_length: 11
cdr3_aa: CASSSHYEQYF
cdr3_nt: TGTGCCAGCAGTTCCCACTACGAGCAGTACTTC

clone_size: once
d_call: .
v_call: TRBV11-1
j_call: TRBJ1-2
cdr3_length: 13
cdr3_aa: CASSQQGVGGYTF
cdr3_nt: TGTGCCAGCAGCCAACAGGGCGTGGGTGGCTACACCTTC

clone_size: .
d_call: .
v_call: TRBV2
j_call: TRBJ2-7
cdr3_length: 16
cdr3_aa: CASSEAGRPNSYEQYF
cdr3_nt: TGTGCCAGCAGTGAAGCCGGGCGGCCCAACTCCTACGAGCAGTACTTC

clone_size: once
d_call: TRBD2
v_call: TRBV6-1
j_call: TRBJ2-1
cdr3_length: 17
cdr3_aa: CASSDLAGGVHYNEQFF
cdr3_nt: TGTGCCAGCAGTGATTTAGCGGGAGGGGTCCACTACAATGAGCAGTTCTTC

clone_size: .
d_call: .
v_call: TRBV27
j_call: TRBJ1-4
cdr3_length: 13
cdr3_aa: CASSAGQWEKLFF
cdr3_nt: TGTGCCAGCAGTGCGGGGCAGTGGGAAAAACTGTTTTTT

clone_size: .
d_call: .
v_call: TRBV27
j_call: TRBJ2-5
cdr3_length: 15
cdr3_aa: CASSLTEASKETQYF
cdr3_nt: TGTGCCAGCAGTCTCACGGAGGCCTCGAAGGAGACCCAGTACTTC

clone_size: once
d_call: .
v_call: TRBV7-6
j_call: TRBJ1-3
cdr3_length: 16
cdr3_aa: CASSPYRTPSGNTIYF
cdr3_nt: TGTGCCAGCAGCCCATACAGGACCCCCTCTGGAAACACCATATATTTT

clone_size: .
d_call: .
v_call: TRBV18
j_call: TRBJ1-1
cdr3_length: 15
cdr3_aa: CASSLRTALGTEAFF
cdr3_nt: TGTGCCAGCTCACTCCGGACGGCCCTGGGGACTGAAGCTTTCTTT

clone_size: .
d_call: .
v_call: TRBV24-1
j_call: TRBJ1-1
cdr3_length: 16
cdr3_aa: CATSDSRVLGNTEAFF
cdr3_nt: TGTGCCACCAGTGACAGCCGGGTGCTAGGTAATACTGAAGCTTTCTTT

clone_size: once
d_call: .
v_call: TRBV27
j_call: TRBJ2-2
cdr3_length: 14
cdr3_aa: CASSSGANTGELFF
cdr3_nt: TGTGCCAGCAGTTCCGGCGCGAACACCGGGGAGCTGTTTTTT

clone_size: .
d_call: TRBD1
v_call: TRBV5-1
j_call: TRBJ1-3
cdr3_length: 13
cdr3_aa: CASSLGQGDTIYF
cdr3_nt: TGCGCCAGCAGCTTGGGACAGGGGGACACCATATATTTT